What follows are 10 T cell receptor beta chains derived from one specimen sequenced in a study of cytomegalovirus exposure and HLA in healthy donors. In the PCR, 60 Vbeta and 13 Jbeta primers were used. Assay used: immunoSEQ multiplex PCR; TCRdb lists only in-frame clones, some missing. The data hold approximately 120,000 clones, with 75% to 85% observed a single time. Sequenced sample: PBMCs. All receptors come from a woman in her 50s in good health and CMV-seropositive.

The chain uses TRBV28 and TRBJ2-3; 8 nucleotides match TRBD1. CDR1 and CDR2 from the germline V gene are MDHEN and SYDVKM. This CDR3 is built from 13 residues. The trim removed 4 bases at V and 7 bases at J, leaving 4 bases unmatched. The CDR3 sequence is CASSSGGINTQYF. CDR3 sequence (DNA): TGTGCCAGCAGTTCAGGGGGCATTAATACGCAGTATTTT. Combining the CDR3 with reference TRBV28 and TRBJ2-3 gives the whole variable domain DVKVTQSSRYLVKRTGEKVFLECVQDMDHENMFWYRQDPGLGLRLIYFSYDVKMKEKGDIPEGYSVSREKKERFSLILESASTNQTSMYLCASSSGGINTQYFGPGTRLTVL.

The genes are TRBV30 and TRBJ2-1; D gene uncertain. Germline V gene data show CDR1 as GTSNPN and CDR2 as SVGIG (reference sequence). Trimming pared 1 base from V and 0 bases from J, leaving 10 bases between. This CDR3 has 15 amino acids. CDR3 protein: CAWSASGSSYNEQFF. In nucleotides, the CDR3 is TGTGCCTGGAGTGCCTCGGGTAGCTCCTACAATGAGCAGTTCTTC.

The J gene is TRBJ2-3, the V gene TRBV6-4; D not resolved. CDR1 is MRHNA and CDR2 is SNTAGT in the germline V gene. The CDR3 is 14 amino acids. V was cut by 4 bases and J by 0 bases, with 8 bases left in between. The CDR3: CASSVALSTDTQYF. In DNA form, the CDR3 reads TGTGCCAGCAGTGTGGCACTAAGCACAGATACGCAGTATTTT.

The V call is TRBV27, the J call TRBJ2-7, with a tentative D call TRBD1 (5 bases). V lost 6 bases and J 6 bases, leaving 15 bases between the germline ends. There are 13 residues in the CDR3. Per germline, CDR1 MNHEY and CDR2 SMNVEV (reference sequence). The CDR3 nucleotides read TGTGCCAGCAGAACAGGTGGGTACAGCGAGCAGTACTTC. Encoded protein: CASRTGGYSEQYF.

This clone was counted between two and nine times. This rearrangement joins TRBV5-1 to TRBJ1-6, with a possible D match to TRBD1 (5 bases). CDR1 is SGHRS and CDR2 is YFSETQ in the germline V gene. This CDR3 is built from 14 residues. V lost 3 bases, J lost 10 bases, and 14 bases lay in between. CDR3: CASSWGRDRSPLHF. Here the CDR3 DNA reads TGCGCCAGCAGCTGGGGGAGGGACCGATCACCCCTCCACTTT.

The chain has TRBV19 and TRBJ1-2; 8 bases fit TRBD1. Germline values: CDR1 LNHDA, CDR2 SQIVND (reference sequence). Unmatched junction bases numbered 9, after V lost 6 bases and J lost 3 bases. The CDR3 is 15 amino acids. The CDR3 coding sequence is TGTGCCAGTAGGATCCCTACACAGGGGGACTATGGCTACACCTTC. Protein sequence: CASRIPTQGDYGYTF.

The genes are TRBV10-3 and TRBJ2-1, with TRBD2 matching over 16 bases. Germline lookup yields CDR1 ENHRY and CDR2 SYGVKD. The length of the CDR3 is 15 residues. V was pared by 6 bases and J by 7 bases, with 3 bases of the junction left unmatched. The CDR3 coding sequence is TGTGCCATCAGGAGGGGACTAGCGGGAGGGAATGAGCAGTTCTTC. Amino acid sequence: CAIRRGLAGGNEQFF.

This clone was observed a handful of times. The CDR3 DNA reads TGTGCCAGCAGCTTGACCCTAGGGGACTTTAACGAGCAGTACTTC. It yields the protein CASSLTLGDFNEQYF. The rearrangement uses TRBV7-2 and TRBJ2-7, with a tentative D call TRBD2 (6 bases). CDR1 SGHTA and CDR2 FQGNSA come from the germline V gene. There are 15 residues in the CDR3. V was trimmed by 3 bases and J by 5 bases, leaving 17 bases between them.

The chain is built from TRBV7-2 and TRBJ1-1; unclear D gene. The CDR3 is made up of 13 amino acids. Per germline, CDR1 SGHTA and CDR2 FQGNSA. Between the trimmed V and J ends, which lost 1 base and 4 bases, there was a span of 7 bases. CDR3: CASSLVEGTEAFF. The CDR3 DNA sequence: TGTGCCAGCAGCTTAGTCGAGGGCACTGAAGCTTTCTTT.

The CDR3 protein is CASSLDGGIYNEQFF. The DNA of the CDR3 is TGCGCCAGCAGCTTGGACGGCGGAATATACAATGAGCAGTTCTTC. The rearrangement links TRBV5-1 to TRBJ2-1; D remains unclear. The CDR3 has 15 amino acids. Per germline, CDR1 SGHRS and CDR2 YFSETQ. The V and J ends lost 0 bases and 4 bases respectively, with 11 bases between them.